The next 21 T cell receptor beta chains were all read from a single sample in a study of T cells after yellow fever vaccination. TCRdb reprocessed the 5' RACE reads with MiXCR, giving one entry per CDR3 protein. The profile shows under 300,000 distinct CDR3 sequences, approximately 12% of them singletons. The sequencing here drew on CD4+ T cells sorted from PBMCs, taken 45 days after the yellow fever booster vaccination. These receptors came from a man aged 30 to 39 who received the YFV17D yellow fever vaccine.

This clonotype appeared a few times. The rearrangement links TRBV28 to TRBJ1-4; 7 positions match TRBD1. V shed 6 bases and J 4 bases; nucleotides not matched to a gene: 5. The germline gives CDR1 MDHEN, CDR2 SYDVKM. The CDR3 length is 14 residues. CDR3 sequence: CASRVGQNNEKLFF. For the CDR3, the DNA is TGTGCCAGCAGGGTGGGACAGAATAATGAAAAACTGTTTTTT.

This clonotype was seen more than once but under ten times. As DNA, the CDR3 is TGTGCCAGCAGCTTAGCGGGGACAGGACGCTATGGCTACACCTTC. Amino acid sequence: CASSLAGTGRYGYTF. V gene TRBV7-9 combines with J gene TRBJ1-2; 8 nucleotides align to TRBD1. This CDR3 spans 15 amino acids. Looked up from germline, CDR1 is SEHNR and CDR2 is FQNEAQ (reference sequence). The V gene end was trimmed by 0 bases and the J gene end by 4 bases; junction bases not matched to a gene: 4.

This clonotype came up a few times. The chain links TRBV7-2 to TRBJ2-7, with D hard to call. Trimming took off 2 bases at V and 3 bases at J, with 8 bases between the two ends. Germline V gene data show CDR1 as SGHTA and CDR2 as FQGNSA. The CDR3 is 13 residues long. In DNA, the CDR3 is TGTGCCAGCAGCTTAAAGGAAGGCTACGAGCAGTACTTC. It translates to CASSLKEGYEQYF.

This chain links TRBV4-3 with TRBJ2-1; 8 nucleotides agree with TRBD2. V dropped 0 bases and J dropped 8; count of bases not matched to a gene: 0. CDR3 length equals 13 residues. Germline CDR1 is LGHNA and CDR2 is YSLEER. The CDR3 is CASSQEREDEQFF. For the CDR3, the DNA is TGCGCCAGCAGCCAAGAGCGGGAGGATGAGCAGTTCTTC.

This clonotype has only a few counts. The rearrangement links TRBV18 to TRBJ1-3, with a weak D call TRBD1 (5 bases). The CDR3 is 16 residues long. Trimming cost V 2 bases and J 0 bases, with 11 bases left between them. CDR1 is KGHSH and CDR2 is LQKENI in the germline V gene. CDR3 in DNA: TGTGCCAGCTCACCATTTGGACAAGTCTCTGGAAACACCATATATTTT. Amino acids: CASSPFGQVSGNTIYF.

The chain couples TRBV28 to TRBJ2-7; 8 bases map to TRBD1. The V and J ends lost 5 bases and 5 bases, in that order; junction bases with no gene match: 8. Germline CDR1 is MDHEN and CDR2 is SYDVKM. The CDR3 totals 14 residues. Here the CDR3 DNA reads TGTGCCAGCAGTCCCGGACAGGGCACGGACGAGCAGTACTTC. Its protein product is CASSPGQGTDEQYF.

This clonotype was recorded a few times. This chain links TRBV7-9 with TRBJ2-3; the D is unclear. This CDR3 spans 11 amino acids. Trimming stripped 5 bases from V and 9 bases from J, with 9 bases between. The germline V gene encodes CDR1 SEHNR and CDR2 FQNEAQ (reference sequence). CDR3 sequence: CASSPRTTQYF. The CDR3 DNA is TGTGCCAGCAGCCCCCGAACGACGCAGTATTTT.

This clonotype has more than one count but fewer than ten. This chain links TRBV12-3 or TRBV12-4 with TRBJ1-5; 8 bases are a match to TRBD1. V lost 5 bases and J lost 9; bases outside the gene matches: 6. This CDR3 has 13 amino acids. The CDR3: CASSLGQGTPQHF. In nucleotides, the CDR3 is TGTGCCAGCAGTCTTGGACAGGGAACGCCCCAGCATTTT.

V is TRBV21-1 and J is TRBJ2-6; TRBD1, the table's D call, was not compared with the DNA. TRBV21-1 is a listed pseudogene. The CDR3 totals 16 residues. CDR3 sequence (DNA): TGTGCCAGCAGCAAAGGACAGGAGGCTGGGGCCAACGTCCTGACTTTC. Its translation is CASSKGQEAGANVLTF.

Here the CDR3 reads CASSLVAGGSYNEQFF. The CDR3 DNA reads TGTGCCAGCAGCTTAGTGGCCGGCGGGTCCTACAATGAGCAGTTCTTC. V usage is TRBV7-2 and J usage is TRBJ2-1, with a possible D match to TRBD2 (5 bases). CDR3 length: 16 amino acids. The V gene lost 1 base and the J gene lost 1 base, with 11 bases spanning the gap. CDR1 is SGHTA and CDR2 is FQGNSA in the germline V gene.

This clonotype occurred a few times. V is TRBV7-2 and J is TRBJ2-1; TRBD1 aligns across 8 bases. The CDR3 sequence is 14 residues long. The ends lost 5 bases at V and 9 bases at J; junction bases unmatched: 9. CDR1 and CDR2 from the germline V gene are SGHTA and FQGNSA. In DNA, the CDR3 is TGTGCCAGCAGCAACCAACAGGGGGTGGGTGAGCAGTTCTTC. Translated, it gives CASSNQQGVGEQFF.

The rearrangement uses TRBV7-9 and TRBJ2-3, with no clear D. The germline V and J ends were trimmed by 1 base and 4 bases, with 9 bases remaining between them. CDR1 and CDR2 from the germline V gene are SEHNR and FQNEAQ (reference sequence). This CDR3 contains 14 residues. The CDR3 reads CASSLETAADTQYF. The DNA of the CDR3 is TGTGCCAGCAGCTTAGAGACTGCTGCAGATACGCAGTATTTT.

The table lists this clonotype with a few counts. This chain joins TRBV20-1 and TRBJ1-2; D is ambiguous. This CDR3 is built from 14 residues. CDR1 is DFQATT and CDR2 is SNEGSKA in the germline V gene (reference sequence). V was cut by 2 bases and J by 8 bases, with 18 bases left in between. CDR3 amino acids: CSARNGQFVSGYTF. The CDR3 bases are TGCAGTGCTAGAAACGGGCAGTTCGTAAGCGGCTACACCTTC.

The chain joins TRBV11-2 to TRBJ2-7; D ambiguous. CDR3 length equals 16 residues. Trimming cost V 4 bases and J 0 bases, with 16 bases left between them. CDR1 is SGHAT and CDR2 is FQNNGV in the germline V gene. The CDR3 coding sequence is TGTGCCAGCAGCTCAGGCCCCCCAGGCGTCTCCTACGAGCAGTACTTC. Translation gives CASSSGPPGVSYEQYF.

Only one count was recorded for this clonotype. CDR3 DNA: TGTGCCTGGAGTGTTAACCAGGGTTACGAGCAGTACTTC. Amino acids: CAWSVNQGYEQYF. The V call is TRBV30, the J call TRBJ2-7; D possibly corresponds to TRBD1 (5 bases). CDR1 and CDR2 (germline): GTSNPN, SVGIG (reference sequence). This CDR3 is built from 13 residues. V shed 0 bases and J shed 4 bases, with 10 bases lying between them. The complete variable domain, with remaining parts taken from reference TRBV30 and TRBJ2-7, reads SQTIHQWPATLVQPVGSPLSLECTVEGTSNPNLYWYRQAAGRGLQLLFYSVGIGQISSEVPQNLSASRPQDRQFILSSKKLLLSDSGFYLCAWSVNQGYEQYFGPGTRLTVT.

The CDR3 protein is CATTQGLNTEAFF. In DNA form, the CDR3 reads TGTGCCACCACACAGGGGCTGAACACTGAAGCTTTCTTT. The gene calls are TRBV10-3 and TRBJ1-1; 7 nucleotides match TRBD1. J gave up 0 bases and V 10 bases, and 5 bases lay outside the gene matches. This CDR3 has 13 amino acids. Germline values: CDR1 ENHRY, CDR2 SYGVKD.

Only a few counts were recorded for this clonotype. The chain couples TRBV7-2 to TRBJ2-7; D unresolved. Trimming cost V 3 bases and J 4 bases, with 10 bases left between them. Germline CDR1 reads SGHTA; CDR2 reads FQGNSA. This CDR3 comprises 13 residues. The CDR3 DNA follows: TGTGCCAGCAGCTTCATAAAGGGTTACGAGCAGTACTTC. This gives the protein CASSFIKGYEQYF.

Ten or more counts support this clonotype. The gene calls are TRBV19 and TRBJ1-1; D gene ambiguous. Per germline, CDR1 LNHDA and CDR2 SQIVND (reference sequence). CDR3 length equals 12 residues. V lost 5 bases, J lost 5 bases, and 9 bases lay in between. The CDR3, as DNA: TGTGCCAGTAGTTCGGGGAGGACTGAAGCTTTCTTT. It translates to CASSSGRTEAFF.

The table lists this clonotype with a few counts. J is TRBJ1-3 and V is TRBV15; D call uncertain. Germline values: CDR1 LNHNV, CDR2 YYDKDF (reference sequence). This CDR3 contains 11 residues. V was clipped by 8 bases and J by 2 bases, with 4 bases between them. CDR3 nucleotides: TGTGCCACCCGGACTGGAAACACCATATATTTT. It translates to CATRTGNTIYF. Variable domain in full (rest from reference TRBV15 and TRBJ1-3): DAMVIQNPRYQVTQFGKPVTLSCSQTLNHNVMYWYQQKSSQAPKLLFHYYDKDFNNEADTPDNFQSRRPNTSFCFLDIRSPGLGDTAMYLCATRTGNTIYFGEGSWLTVV.

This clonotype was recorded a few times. The CDR3: CASSLSTVSSYEQYF. CDR3 nucleotide sequence: TGTGCCAGCAGTTTATCCACAGTATCGTCCTACGAGCAGTACTTC. The chain is built from TRBV27 and TRBJ2-7; no firm D call. Trimming removed 0 bases at V and 1 base at J, with 10 bases between. CDR3 length: 15 residues. Germline values: CDR1 MNHEY, CDR2 SMNVEV (reference sequence).

The CDR3 loop reads CASSLTQGENEQFF. DNA for the CDR3: TGTGCCAGCAGCTTAACACAGGGGGAGAATGAGCAGTTCTTC. The rearrangement uses TRBV7-9 and TRBJ2-1; 8 nucleotides agree with TRBD1. There are 14 residues in the CDR3. The junction had 4 bases not matched to a gene; V was cut back by 2 bases and J by 7 bases. Germline CDR1 SEHNR, CDR2 FQNEAQ (reference sequence).